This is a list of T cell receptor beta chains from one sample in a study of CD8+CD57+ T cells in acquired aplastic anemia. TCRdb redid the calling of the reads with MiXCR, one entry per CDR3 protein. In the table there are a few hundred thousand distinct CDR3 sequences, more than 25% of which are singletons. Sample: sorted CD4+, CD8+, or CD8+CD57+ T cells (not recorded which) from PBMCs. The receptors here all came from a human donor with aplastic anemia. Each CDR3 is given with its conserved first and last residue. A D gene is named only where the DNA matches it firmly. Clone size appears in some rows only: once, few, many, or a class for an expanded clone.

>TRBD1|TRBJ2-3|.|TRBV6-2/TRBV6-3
CASSYSGQGKGDTQYF
TGTGCCAGCAGTTACTCGGGACAGGGCAAGGGAGATACGCAGTATTTT
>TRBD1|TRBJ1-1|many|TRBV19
CASSIVGQGFTEAFF
TGTGCCAGTAGTATAGTGGGACAGGGATTCACTGAAGCTTTCTTT
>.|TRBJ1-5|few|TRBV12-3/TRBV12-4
CASSPYSPGGNQPQHF
TGTGCCAGCAGCCCATACAGTCCCGGGGGCAATCAGCCCCAGCATTTT
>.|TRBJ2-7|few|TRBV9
CASSVVGQSIEQYF
TGTGCCAGCAGCGTAGTTGGACAGTCCATCGAGCAGTACTTC
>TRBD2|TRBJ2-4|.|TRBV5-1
CASSLDTSGRARDIQYF
TGCGCCAGCAGCTTGGACACTAGCGGGAGGGCTAGAGACATTCAGTACTTC
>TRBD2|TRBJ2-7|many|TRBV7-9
CASRVSGDALDEQYF
TGTGCCAGCAGGGTGAGCGGGGACGCTCTCGATGAGCAGTACTTC
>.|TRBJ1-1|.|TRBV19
CASSIVAGAKTEAFF
TGTGCCAGTAGTATAGTCGCAGGGGCGAAGACTGAAGCTTTCTTT
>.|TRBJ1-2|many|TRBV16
CASSQGWAADGYTF
TGTGCCAGCAGCCAAGGGTGGGCGGCAGATGGCTACACCTTC
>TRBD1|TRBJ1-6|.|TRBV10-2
CASSTRAQGGVSPLHF
TGTGCCAGCAGCACCCGGGCGCAGGGGGGTGTCTCACCCCTCCACTTT
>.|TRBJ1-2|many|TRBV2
CASSEALTGTYGYTF
TGTGCCAGCAGTGAAGCGCTTACAGGGACCTATGGCTACACCTTC
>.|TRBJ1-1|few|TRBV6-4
CASRKGERGTEAFF
TGTGCCAGCAGGAAAGGGGAGAGGGGCACTGAAGCTTTCTTT
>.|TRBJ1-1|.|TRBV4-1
CASSRYLGNTEAFF
TGCGCCAGCAGCCGTTATCTAGGGAACACTGAAGCTTTCTTT
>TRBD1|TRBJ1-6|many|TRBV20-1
CSATPPTGPNSPLHF
TGCAGTGCCACTCCCCCGACAGGGCCGAATTCACCCCTCCACTTT
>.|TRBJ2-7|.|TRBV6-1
CASAELTGPDGEQYF
TGTGCCAGCGCAGAACTTACGGGACCCGACGGCGAGCAGTACTTC
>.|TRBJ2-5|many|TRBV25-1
CASSEFRGGETQYF
TGTGCCAGCAGTGAATTTAGGGGGGGGGAGACCCAGTACTTC
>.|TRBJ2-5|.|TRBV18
CASSPGALRETQYF
TGTGCCAGCTCACCGGGGGCCCTCCGAGAGACCCAGTACTTC
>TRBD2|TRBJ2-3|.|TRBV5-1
CASSLAGLAGQDTQYF
TGCGCCAGCAGCTTGGCGGGACTAGCGGGTCAAGATACGCAGTATTTT
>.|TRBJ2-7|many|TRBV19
CASSIARDTGYEQYF
TGTGCCAGTAGTATCGCAAGGGACACCGGCTACGAGCAGTACTTC
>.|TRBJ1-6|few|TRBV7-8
CASSLGRSNSPLHF
TGTGCCAGCAGCCTAGGACGAAGTAATTCACCCCTCCACTTT
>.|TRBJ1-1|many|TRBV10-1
CASRQGGETEAFF
TGCGCCAGCAGACAGGGTGGGGAAACTGAAGCTTTCTTT
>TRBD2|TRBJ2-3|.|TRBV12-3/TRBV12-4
CASSGGTSGGNTQYF
TGTGCCAGCAGTGGGGGAACTAGCGGGGGAAATACGCAGTATTTT
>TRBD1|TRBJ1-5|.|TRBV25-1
CASSADRVNQPQHF
TGTGCCAGCAGTGCCGACAGGGTCAATCAGCCCCAGCATTTT
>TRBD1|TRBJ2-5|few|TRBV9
CASSSQPGQGETQYF
TGTGCCAGCAGCTCCCAACCGGGACAGGGAGAGACCCAGTACTTC
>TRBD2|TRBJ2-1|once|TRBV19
CASCARRGGYEQFF
TGTGCCAGCTGCGCTCGGCGGGGGGGCTATGAGCAGTTCTTC
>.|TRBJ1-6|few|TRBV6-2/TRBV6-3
CASSYLSRDPLGPLHF
TGTGCCAGCAGTTATCTTTCCCGAGACCCGCTAGGACCCCTCCACTTT
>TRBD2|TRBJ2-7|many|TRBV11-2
CASSPSLPSGRGYEQYF
TGTGCCAGCAGCCCCTCCTTGCCTAGCGGGAGAGGATACGAGCAGTACTTC
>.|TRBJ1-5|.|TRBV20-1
CSATMTGRTYSNQPQHF
TGCAGTGCTACCATGACGGGTAGGACATATAGCAATCAGCCCCAGCATTTT
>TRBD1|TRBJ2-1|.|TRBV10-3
CAISKRQGEQFF
TGTGCCATCAGTAAACGACAGGGGGAGCAGTTCTTC
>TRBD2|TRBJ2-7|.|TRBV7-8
CASSPTSLAVYEQYF
TGTGCCAGCAGCCCAACTTCACTAGCGGTGTACGAGCAGTACTTC
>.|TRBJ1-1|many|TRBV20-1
CSAHHREAFF
TGCAGTGCTCACCACCGTGAAGCTTTCTTT
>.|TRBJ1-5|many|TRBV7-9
CASSLSSGSSNQPQHF
TGTGCCAGCAGCTTGAGTTCGGGGTCCTCCAATCAGCCCCAGCATTTT
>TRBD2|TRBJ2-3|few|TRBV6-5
CASSYSGTSDTDTQYF
TGTGCCAGCAGTTATTCCGGGACTAGCGACACAGATACGCAGTATTTT
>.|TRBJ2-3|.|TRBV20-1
CSARPPGDLDTQYF
TGCAGTGCTAGACCCCCGGGGGATCTAGATACGCAGTATTTT
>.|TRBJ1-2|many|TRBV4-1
CASSQDSGYTF
TGCGCCAGCAGCCAAGACAGTGGCTACACCTTC
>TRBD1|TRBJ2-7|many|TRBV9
CASSVSRSQGRNEQYF
TGTGCCAGCAGCGTCAGTAGGTCACAGGGGCGAAACGAGCAGTACTTC
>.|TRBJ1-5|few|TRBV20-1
CSARDPVRRTPIGYQPQHF
TGCAGTGCTAGAGATCCTGTTAGGAGGACACCCATCGGTTATCAGCCCCAGCATTTT
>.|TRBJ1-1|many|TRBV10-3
CAITLGGAWTEAFF
TGTGCCATCACCCTTGGGGGGGCCTGGACTGAAGCTTTCTTT
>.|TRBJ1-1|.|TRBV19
CASSAPGLGPEAFF
TGTGCCAGTAGTGCACCGGGGCTGGGCCCTGAAGCTTTCTTT
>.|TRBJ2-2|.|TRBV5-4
CASSSTTSTGELFF
TGTGCCAGCAGCTCCACAACGAGCACCGGGGAGCTGTTTTTT
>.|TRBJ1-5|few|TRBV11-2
CASSLDWSNQPQHF
TGTGCCAGCAGCTTAGACTGGAGCAATCAGCCCCAGCATTTT
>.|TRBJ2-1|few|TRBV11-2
CASSSFNEQFF
TGTGCCAGCAGCTCCTTCAATGAGCAGTTCTTC
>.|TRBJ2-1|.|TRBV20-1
CSAREVLEQFF
TGCAGTGCTAGAGAGGTCCTGGAGCAGTTCTTC
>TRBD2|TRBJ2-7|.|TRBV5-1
CASSPRTSGGPYEQYF
TGCGCCAGCAGCCCGCGGACTAGCGGGGGACCCTACGAGCAGTACTTC
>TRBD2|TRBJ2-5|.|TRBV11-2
CASSLRLRTLAVEETQYF
TGTGCCAGCAGCTTGAGGCTTCGTACACTAGCGGTTGAAGAGACCCAGTACTTC
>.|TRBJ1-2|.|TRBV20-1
CSATPYVGPDGTNYGYTF
TGCAGTGCAACCCCCTACGTTGGGCCGGACGGGACTAACTATGGCTACACCTTC
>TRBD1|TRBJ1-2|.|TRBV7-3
CASSGRTGYGYTF
TGTGCCAGCAGCGGTCGGACAGGTTATGGCTACACCTTC